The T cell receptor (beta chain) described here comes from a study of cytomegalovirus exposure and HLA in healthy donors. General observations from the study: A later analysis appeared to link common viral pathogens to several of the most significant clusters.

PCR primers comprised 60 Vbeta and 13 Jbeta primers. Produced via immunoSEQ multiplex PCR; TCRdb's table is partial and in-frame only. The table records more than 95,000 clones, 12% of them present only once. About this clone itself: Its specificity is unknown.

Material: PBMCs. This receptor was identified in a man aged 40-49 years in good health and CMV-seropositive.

CDR3 sequence reads: CASSLQVLLFF. The CDR3 DNA reads as TGTGCCAGCAGCTTACAGGTCTTACTGTTTTTT. The rearrangement joins TRBV7-9 to TRBJ1-4; D not resolved. This CDR3 has 11 amino acids. CDR1 is SEHNR, CDR2 FQNEAQ, per germline (reference sequence). V was pared by 2 bases and J by 13 bases, with 8 bases between.